Listed below are T cell receptor beta chains from one sample, sequenced in a study of shared clonotypes between healthy human individuals. Clones were read by immunoSEQ multiplex PCR, and TCRdb kept only the in-frame ones, dropping some. The sample has about 2.4 million clones, around 94% seen once. The sequencing input was naive CD4+ T cells sorted from blood. These TCRs come from a man aged 18 to 29 in good health. Each CDR3 is given with its conserved first and last residue. The order of the fields is D gene, V gene, J gene, clone size, CDR3 protein, CDR3 DNA. D genes are given only for firm matches. Clone size is stated in some rows and not others, as once, few, many or a class when expanded.

TRBD2	TRBV28	TRBJ2-2	-	CASMGWRGVPGELFF	TGTGCCAGCATGGGTTGGCGGGGGGTTCCCGGGGAGCTGTTTTTT
-	TRBV4-3	TRBJ2-7	-	CASSQGRYTYEQYF	TGCGCCAGCAGCCAAGGAAGATACACCTACGAGCAGTACTTC
-	TRBV6-5	TRBJ1-1	-	CAIRRGDLNTEAFF	TGTGCCATCAGAAGGGGAGACTTGAACACTGAAGCTTTCTTT
-	TRBV21-1	TRBJ2-1	-	CASSKGSAGGGYNEQFF	TGTGCCAGCAGCAAAGGCTCGGCGGGAGGTGGTTACAATGAGCAGTTCTTC
-	TRBV7-2	TRBJ1-2	-	CASSLISGLTPYGYTF	TGTGCCAGCAGCTTAATATCGGGACTCACCCCTTATGGCTACACCTTC
TRBD1	TRBV28	TRBJ2-7	-	CASGKGQGIYEQYF	TGTGCCAGCGGAAAGGGACAGGGTATCTACGAGCAGTACTTC
TRBD1	TRBV30	TRBJ1-6	once	CAWSPDRVSPLHF	TGTGCCTGGAGTCCCGACAGGGTCTCACCCCTCCACTTT
-	TRBV20-1	TRBJ2-5	-	CSASQGETQYF	TGCAGTGCTAGCCAGGGGGAGACCCAGTACTTC
-	TRBV2	TRBJ1-2	few	CASSETSGGYTF	TGTGCCAGCAGTGAAACCAGTGGGGGCTACACCTTC
TRBD2	TRBV5-1	TRBJ2-1	once	CASSLVLAGQHNEQFF	TGCGCCAGCAGCTTGGTTCTAGCGGGTCAACACAATGAGCAGTTCTTC
-	TRBV6-5	TRBJ2-1	-	CASSYSGRSYNEQFF	TGTGCCAGCAGTTACTCGGGGCGGTCCTACAATGAGCAGTTCTTC
-	TRBV5-5	TRBJ2-3	-	CASSRGLGGTDTQYF	TGTGCCAGCAGTCGGGGACTGGGAGGCACAGATACGCAGTATTTT
TRBD2	TRBV19	TRBJ2-2	-	CASSIEGGSRVTGELFF	TGTGCCAGTAGTATAGAGGGCGGGAGTCGGGTCACCGGGGAGCTGTTTTTT
-	TRBV27	TRBJ1-2	-	CASSPPGFGSYGYTF	TGTGCCAGCAGCCCCCCTGGGTTCGGTAGCTATGGCTACACCTTC
TRBD2	TRBV5-1	TRBJ2-1	-	CASSLSASGGVGEQFF	TGCGCCAGCAGCTTGTCAGCTAGCGGGGGGGTAGGTGAGCAGTTCTTC
-	TRBV2	TRBJ2-5	-	CASSEWGPETQYF	TGTGCCAGCAGTGAGTGGGGGCCTGAGACCCAGTACTTC
-	TRBV2	TRBJ2-2	-	CASSEEQGGSGELFF	TGTGCCAGCAGTGAAGAACAGGGCGGCAGCGGGGAGCTGTTTTTT
-	TRBV6-5	TRBJ2-2	-	CASSPDRNTGELFF	TGTGCCAGCAGCCCCGACAGAAACACCGGGGAGCTGTTTTTT
-	TRBV11-1	TRBJ1-1	few	CASSLVRLGTEAFF	TGTGCCAGCAGCTTAGTGAGACTCGGAACTGAAGCTTTCTTT
TRBD1	TRBV27	TRBJ2-7	-	CASSDRVSYEQYF	TGTGCCAGCAGTGACAGGGTTTCCTACGAGCAGTACTTC
-	TRBV15	TRBJ2-7	-	CATSRARGYYEQYF	TGTGCCACCAGCAGAGCCCGGGGATACTACGAGCAGTACTTC
-	TRBV7-2	TRBJ1-2	-	CASSLQDSNYGYTF	TGTGCCAGCAGCTTACAGGACAGTAACTATGGCTACACCTTC
-	TRBV18	TRBJ2-1	-	CASSPRQLNEQFF	TGTGCCAGCTCACCAAGACAGCTCAATGAGCAGTTCTTC
TRBD1	TRBV27	TRBJ1-2	-	CASSLGQGGNYGYTF	TGTGCCAGCAGTTTAGGTCAGGGGGGTAACTATGGCTACACCTTC
TRBD1	TRBV19	TRBJ1-4	-	CASSNGTGRPNEKLFF	TGTGCCAGTAGTAACGGGACAGGGCGACCCAATGAAAAACTGTTTTTT
TRBD1	TRBV6-5	TRBJ2-6	-	CATQGGSSGANVLTF	TGTGCCACCCAAGGGGGCAGCTCTGGGGCCAACGTCCTGACTTTC
-	TRBV9	TRBJ1-6	-	CASGLDSPLHF	TGTGCCAGCGGGCTTGATTCACCCCTCCACTTT
-	TRBV19	TRBJ2-2	-	CASSIEGGTGELFF	TGTGCCAGTAGTATTGAGGGTGGAACCGGGGAGCTGTTTTTT
-	TRBV19	TRBJ2-3	-	CASSIDLGADTQYF	TGTGCCAGTAGTATAGATCTAGGGGCAGATACGCAGTATTTT
-	TRBV6-6	TRBJ2-7	once	CASSYSVREQYF	TGTGCCAGCAGTTACTCCGTGAGGGAGCAGTACTTC
TRBD1	TRBV15	TRBJ2-3	-	CATSRDGDRVDTQYF	TGTGCCACCAGCAGAGATGGGGACAGGGTAGATACGCAGTATTTT
-	TRBV28	TRBJ1-1	-	CASSPRNTEAFF	TGTGCCAGCAGTCCCCGGAACACTGAAGCTTTCTTT
TRBD1	TRBV11-2	TRBJ2-2	-	CASIHRTGYAGELFF	TGTGCCAGCATACATCGGACAGGGTACGCCGGGGAGCTGTTTTTT
-	TRBV28	TRBJ1-1	-	CASSSPALGTEAFF	TGTGCCAGCAGTTCTCCGGCATTGGGGACTGAAGCTTTCTTT
TRBD1	TRBV23-1	TRBJ1-2	-	CASSQSGSDRCGYGYTF	TGCGCCAGCAGTCAATCGGGGTCGGACAGGTGTGGCTATGGCTACACCTTC
TRBD2	TRBV4-3	TRBJ2-2	-	CASSQEHIAGGSAANTGELFF	TGCGCCAGCAGCCAAGAACACATAGCGGGGGGAAGCGCTGCGAACACCGGGGAGCTGTTTTTT
-	TRBV5-1	TRBJ1-1	-	CASSLSQRQANTEAFF	TGCGCCAGCAGCTTATCCCAAAGACAGGCGAACACTGAAGCTTTCTTT
-	TRBV10-3	TRBJ2-3	-	CATTSLADTQYF	TGTGCCACCACTAGTCTAGCAGATACGCAGTATTTT
-	TRBV28	TRBJ1-5	-	CASSTGGGNQPQHF	TGTGCCAGCAGTACAGGAGGTGGCAATCAGCCCCAGCATTTT
TRBD1	TRBV5-5	TRBJ2-7	-	CASSLGQGSSYEQYF	TGTGCCAGCAGCCTAGGACAGGGGTCTTCCTACGAGCAGTACTTC
TRBD1	TRBV2	TRBJ2-5	once	CASSGQGSETQYF	TGTGCCAGCAGTGGACAGGGCTCAGAGACCCAGTACTTC
-	TRBV2	TRBJ1-1	few	CASSYGPEAFF	TGTGCCAGCAGCTACGGACCTGAAGCTTTCTTT
-	TRBV11-2	TRBJ2-3	once	CASSIQGLADTQYF	TGTGCCAGCAGCATACAGGGTCTTGCAGATACGCAGTATTTT